The 5 T cell receptor beta chains below come from one sample, sequenced in a study of blood T cells in healthy people across ages. A second PCR of 7 to 11 cycles used a sample-barcoded 5' primer and a J-beta primer mix. TCRdb processed the 5' RACE reads anew with MiXCR; each CDR3 protein has one entry. Among under 950,000 distinct CDR3 sequences, about 24% were seen once, and the ten largest hold 20% to 25%. Sequenced sample: blood. Source of these receptors: an older man in good health.

In this sample, this clonotype turned up a few times. This rearrangement joins TRBV12-3 or TRBV12-4 to TRBJ1-3; the D is unclear. This CDR3 has 14 amino acids. Trimming pared 5 bases from V and 0 bases from J, leaving 8 bases between. CDR3 in DNA: TGTGCCAGCAGTCACAACGACTCTGGAAACACCATATATTTT. This gives the protein CASSHNDSGNTIYF.

J is TRBJ2-7 and V is TRBV7-6, with 7 bases aligning to TRBD1. V gave up 0 bases and J gave up 0 bases; unmatched junction bases: 8. CDR1 and CDR2 (germline): SGHVS, FNYEAQ. The CDR3 has 17 amino acids. CDR3 DNA: TGTGCCAGCAGCTTAGCGAGAACAGGGGATTACTCCTACGAGCAGTACTTC. Translated: CASSLARTGDYSYEQYF. The full variable domain, in which reference TRBV7-6 and TRBJ2-7 provide the parts outside the CDR3, is GAGVSQSPRYKVTKRGQDVALRCDPISGHVSLYWYRQALGQGPEFLTYFNYEAQQDKSGLPNDRFSAERPEGSISTLTIQRTEQRDSAMYRCASSLARTGDYSYEQYFGPGTRLTVT.

This clonotype was seen a few times. The rearrangement uses TRBV6-5 and TRBJ2-3; 8 nucleotides line up with TRBD1. The J segment lost 6 bases and the V segment lost 3 bases, leaving 8 bases of the junction unmatched. The germline V gene encodes CDR1 MNHEY and CDR2 SVGAGI. The CDR3 totals 15 residues. The CDR3 spells CASSYRDRGDDTQYF. CDR3 nucleotides: TGTGCCAGCAGTTATCGCGACAGGGGTGATGATACGCAGTATTTT.

As to this clonotype: One end of the junction fails to match germline, which may point to a read error. The V and J genes are TRBV4-1 and TRBJ1-2, with D unresolved. The CDR3 covers 13 residues. The germline V gene has CDR1 MGHRA and CDR2 YSYEKL. This CDR3 reads CASSQDPNYGYPF. CDR3 sequence (DNA): TGCGCCAGCAGCCAAGATCCTAACTATGGCTACCCCTTC.

In this sample, this clonotype turned up a few times. For the CDR3, the DNA is TGTGCCAGCAGCAAGGACGGTGGGGGTAATCAGCCCCAGCATTTT. It encodes CASSKDGGGNQPQHF. V gene TRBV7-9 combines with J gene TRBJ1-5; perhaps TRBD1 as D (5 bases). Trimming cost V 5 bases and J 4 bases, with 15 bases left between them. Germline V gene data show CDR1 as SEHNR and CDR2 as FQNEAQ (reference sequence). CDR3 size: 15 residues.